The 5 T cell receptor beta chains reported below all come from one sample, sequenced in a study of shared clonotypes between healthy human individuals. The protocol was immunoSEQ multiplex PCR, while the TCRdb copy is restricted to in-frame clones and leaves out a portion. The table lists over a million clones, about 96% of them singletons. The sequenced sample consisted of naive CD4+ T cells sorted from blood. Subset described: CD45RA+ positively selected. These TCRs come from a young man in good health.

This chain uses TRBV27 with TRBJ2-1; D not resolved. Germline lookup yields CDR1 MNHEY and CDR2 SMNVEV (reference sequence). Trimming took 10 bases from V and 7 from J, leaving 17 bases between them. The CDR3 has 13 residues. The CDR3 reads CATRLAASNEQFF. The CDR3 bases are TGTGCCACCCGATTGGCTGCGTCAAATGAGCAGTTCTTC.

This clone was seen only once. The chain recombines TRBV10-1 with TRBJ1-5; D gene ambiguous. Germline-derived CDR1 and CDR2 are WNHNN and SYGVQD (reference sequence). The V and J ends lost 7 bases and 6 bases respectively, with 7 bases between them. The CDR3 loop spans 11 amino acids. CDR3 loop: CASMGSQPQHF. In DNA form, the CDR3 reads TGCGCCAGCATGGGGTCTCAGCCCCAGCATTTT.

In this sample, this clone turned up a few times. The rearrangement links TRBV6-1 to TRBJ2-7; D call uncertain. The CDR3 runs to 16 residues. The V end lost 1 base, the J end lost 0 bases, and 13 bases lay between the germline ends. Per germline, CDR1 MNHNS and CDR2 SASEGT. CDR3 coding DNA: TGTGCCAGCAGTGAAGGACGTGGCAGGCTCTCCTACGAGCAGTACTTC. Residues: CASSEGRGRLSYEQYF.

The V and J genes are TRBV6-5 and TRBJ2-3, with D possibly matching TRBD1 (6 bases). CDR3 length: 15 amino acids. Trimming took off 1 base at V and 11 bases at J, with 19 bases between the two ends. Germline CDR1 and CDR2: MNHEY and SVGAGI. The CDR3 loop is CASSYLIDRSNGQYF. Written as DNA, the CDR3 is TGTGCCAGCAGTTACTTGATAGACAGGTCTAATGGGCAGTATTTT.

V usage is TRBV28 and J usage is TRBJ2-7, with D perhaps TRBD2 (5 bases). Trimming left V 6 bases short and J 4 bases short, with 10 bases between. CDR1 MDHEN and CDR2 SYDVKM come from the germline V gene. There are 12 residues in the CDR3. In DNA, the CDR3 is TGTGCCAGCAGCTGGACTGATTACGAGCAGTACTTC. This sequence encodes CASSWTDYEQYF.